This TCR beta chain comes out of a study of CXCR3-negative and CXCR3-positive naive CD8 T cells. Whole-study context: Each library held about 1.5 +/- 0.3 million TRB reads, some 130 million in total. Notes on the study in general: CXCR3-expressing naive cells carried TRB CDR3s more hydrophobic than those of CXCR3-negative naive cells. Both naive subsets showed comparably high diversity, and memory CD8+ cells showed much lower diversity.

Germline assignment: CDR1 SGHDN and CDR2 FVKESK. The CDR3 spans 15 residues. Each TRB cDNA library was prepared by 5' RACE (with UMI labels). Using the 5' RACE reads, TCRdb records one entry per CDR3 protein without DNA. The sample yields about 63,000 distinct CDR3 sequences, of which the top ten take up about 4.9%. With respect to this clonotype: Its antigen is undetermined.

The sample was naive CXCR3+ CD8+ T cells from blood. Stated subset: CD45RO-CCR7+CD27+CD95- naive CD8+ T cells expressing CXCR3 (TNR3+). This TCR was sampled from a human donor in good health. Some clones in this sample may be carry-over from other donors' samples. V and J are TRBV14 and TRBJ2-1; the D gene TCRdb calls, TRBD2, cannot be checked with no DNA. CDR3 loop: CASSQGLAGGNEQFF.